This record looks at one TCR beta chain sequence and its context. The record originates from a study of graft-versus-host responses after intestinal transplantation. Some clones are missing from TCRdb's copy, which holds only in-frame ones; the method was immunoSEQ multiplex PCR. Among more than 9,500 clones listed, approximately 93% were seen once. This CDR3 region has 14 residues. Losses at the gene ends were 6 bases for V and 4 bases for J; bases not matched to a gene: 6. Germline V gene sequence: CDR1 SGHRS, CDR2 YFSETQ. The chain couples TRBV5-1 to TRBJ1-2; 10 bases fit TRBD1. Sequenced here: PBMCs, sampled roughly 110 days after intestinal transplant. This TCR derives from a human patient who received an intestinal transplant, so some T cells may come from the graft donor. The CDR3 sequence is CASTPTGGVYGYTF. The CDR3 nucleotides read TGCGCCAGCACCCCGACAGGGGGCGTCTATGGCTACACCTTC.